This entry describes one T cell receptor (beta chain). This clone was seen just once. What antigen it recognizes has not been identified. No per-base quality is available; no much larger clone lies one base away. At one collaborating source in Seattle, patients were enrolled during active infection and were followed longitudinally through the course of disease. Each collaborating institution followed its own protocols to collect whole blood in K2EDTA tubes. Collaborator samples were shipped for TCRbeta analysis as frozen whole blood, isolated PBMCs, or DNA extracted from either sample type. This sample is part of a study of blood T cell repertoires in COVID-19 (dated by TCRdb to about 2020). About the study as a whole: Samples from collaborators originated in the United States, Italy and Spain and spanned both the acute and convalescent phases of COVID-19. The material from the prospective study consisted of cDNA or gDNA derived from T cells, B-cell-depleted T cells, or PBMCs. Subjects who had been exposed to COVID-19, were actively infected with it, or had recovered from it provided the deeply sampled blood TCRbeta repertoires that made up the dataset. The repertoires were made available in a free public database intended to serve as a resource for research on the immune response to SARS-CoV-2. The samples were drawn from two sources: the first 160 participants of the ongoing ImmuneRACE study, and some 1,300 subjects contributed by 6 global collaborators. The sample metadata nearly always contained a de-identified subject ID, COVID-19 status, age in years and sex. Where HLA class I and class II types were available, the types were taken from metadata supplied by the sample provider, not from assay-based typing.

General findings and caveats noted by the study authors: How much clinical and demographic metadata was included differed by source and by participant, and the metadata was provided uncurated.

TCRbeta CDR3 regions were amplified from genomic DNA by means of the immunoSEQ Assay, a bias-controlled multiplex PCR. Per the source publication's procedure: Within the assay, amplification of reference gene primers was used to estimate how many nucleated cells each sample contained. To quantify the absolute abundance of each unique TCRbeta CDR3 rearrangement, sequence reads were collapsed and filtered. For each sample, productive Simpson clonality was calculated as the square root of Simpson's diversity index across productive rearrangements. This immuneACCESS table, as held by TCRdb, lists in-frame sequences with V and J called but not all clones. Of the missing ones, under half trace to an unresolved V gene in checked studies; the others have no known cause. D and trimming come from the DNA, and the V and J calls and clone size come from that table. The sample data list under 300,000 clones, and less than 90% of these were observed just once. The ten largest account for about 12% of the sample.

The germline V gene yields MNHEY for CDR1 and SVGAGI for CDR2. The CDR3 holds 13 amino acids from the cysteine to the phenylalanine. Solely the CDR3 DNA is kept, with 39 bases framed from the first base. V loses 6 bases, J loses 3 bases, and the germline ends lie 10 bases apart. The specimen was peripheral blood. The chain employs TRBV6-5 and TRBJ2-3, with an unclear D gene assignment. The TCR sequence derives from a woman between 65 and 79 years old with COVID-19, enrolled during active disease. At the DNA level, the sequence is TGTGCCAGCAGCAGTCACGTAACAGATACGCAGTATTTT. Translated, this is CASSSHVTDTQYF.